Listed here are 27 T cell receptor beta chains from one sample, sequenced in a study of shared clonotypes between healthy human individuals. Naive CD8 cells were CD45RO-negative, positively selected for CCR7, excluding terminally differentiated effector memory CD45RA+ cells. Using immunoSEQ multiplex PCR, the repertoire was profiled, and TCRdb retains in-frame clones only, with some absent. The data hold about 2 million clones, with 85% to 95% observed a single time. Sequenced material: naive CD8+ T cells sorted from blood. The receptors originated from a man in his late teens or twenties in good health.

The chain uses TRBV6-6 and TRBJ2-2, with 7 bases matching TRBD2. With V trimmed by 1 base and J by 4 bases, 0 bases remained unmatched. The germline V gene has CDR1 MNHNY and CDR2 SVGAGI (reference sequence). The CDR3 runs 14 residues. For the CDR3, the DNA is TGTGCCAGCAGTTACTGGGAGGGCACCGGGGAGCTGTTTTTT. The encoded protein is CASSYWEGTGELFF.

This chain uses TRBV10-3 with TRBJ1-5; TRBD1 agrees at 8 bases. V dropped 3 bases and J dropped 1; count of bases not matched to a gene: 5. The CDR3 runs 16 residues. CDR1 and CDR2 from the germline V gene are ENHRY and SYGVKD. The CDR3 nucleotides are TGTGCCATCAGTGAACGGACAGGGTTGAGCAATCAGCCCCAGCATTTT. Translation: CAISERTGLSNQPQHF.

As regards this clone: The same CDR3 is also encoded by other DNA sequences in this sample. The chain uses TRBV9 and TRBJ2-7; 8 nucleotides align to TRBD1. Germline CDR1 SGDLS, CDR2 YYNGEE. Losses at the gene ends were 0 bases for V and 4 bases for J; bases not matched to a gene: 3. CDR3 size: 14 residues. The chain's CDR3 is CASSVGGTGYEQYF. As DNA, the CDR3 is TGTGCCAGCAGCGTAGGCGGGACAGGATACGAGCAGTACTTC.

The chain has TRBV6-5 and TRBJ1-2, with 7 bases that match TRBD1. V lost 6 bases to trimming and J lost 6 bases; unmatched junction nucleotides: 7. The germline V gene has CDR1 MNHEY and CDR2 SVGAGI. This CDR3 has 13 residues. CDR3 coding DNA: TGTGCCAGCAGAACCGGGACAGACCATGGCTACACCTTC. Amino acids: CASRTGTDHGYTF.

The chain combines TRBV18 with TRBJ2-3; D unclear. Germline V gene lookup returns CDR1 KGHSH and CDR2 LQKENI. The germline V and J ends were trimmed by 3 bases and 1 base, with 11 bases remaining between them. This CDR3 region has 15 residues. The CDR3 nucleotides read TGTGCCAGCTCACCGGCCCCCCCACGCACAGATACGCAGTATTTT. Amino acids: CASSPAPPRTDTQYF.

The rearrangement joins TRBV6-1 to TRBJ1-5, with a possible D match to TRBD1 (5 bases). The CDR3 extends over 14 amino acids. In germline, CDR1 is MNHNS, CDR2 SASEGT. V was trimmed by 7 bases and J by 7 bases, leaving 17 bases between them. CDR3 sequence: CASTQGWGFQPQHF. As DNA, the CDR3 is TGTGCCAGCACCCAAGGTTGGGGCTTCCAGCCCCAGCATTTT.

This chain connects TRBV27 to TRBJ2-3; 7 bases map to TRBD2. Germline CDR1 reads MNHEY; CDR2 reads SMNVEV (reference sequence). CDR3 length: 15 amino acids. Germline trimming cut 2 bases from V and 2 bases from J; bases unmatched to any gene: 4. The DNA for the CDR3 is TGTGCCAGCAGTTTACTTGGGGGGGACACAGATACGCAGTATTTT. Translated, it gives CASSLLGGDTDTQYF.

The chain is built from TRBV5-1 and TRBJ2-7; 14 positions match TRBD2. CDR1 and CDR2 from the germline V gene are SGHRS and YFSETQ. After removal of 3 bases from V and 3 bases from J, the junction contained 11 bases not matched to a gene. This CDR3 region has 18 residues. The CDR3 DNA is TGCGCCAGCAGCTGGGGACTGTTGGGACTAGCGGGGGACTACGAGCAGTACTTC. This sequence encodes CASSWGLLGLAGDYEQYF.

This chain connects TRBV27 to TRBJ2-5; 10 bases line up with TRBD2. This CDR3 spans 16 amino acids. Germline V gives CDR1 MNHEY, CDR2 SMNVEV (reference sequence). J was trimmed by 2 bases and V by 5 bases; bases with no gene match: 8. The CDR3: CASSRKREGLQETQYF. CDR3 bases: TGTGCCAGCAGTAGGAAGCGGGAGGGCCTTCAAGAGACCCAGTACTTC.

The V call is TRBV7-6, the J call TRBJ2-2; D is unresolved. The CDR3 has 15 residues. V was clipped by 5 bases and J by 1 base, with 11 bases between them. Germline V gives CDR1 SGHVS, CDR2 FNYEAQ. The CDR3 nucleotides read TGTGCCAGCAGCCTAATCAGAGAGAACACCGGGGAGCTGTTTTTT. Protein product: CASSLIRENTGELFF.

The table lists this clone with a count of one. The CDR3 sequence: CASSTGTGLGEQYF. CDR3 sequence (DNA): TGTGCCAGCTCCACCGGGACAGGGTTGGGCGAGCAGTACTTC. The rearrangement uses TRBV27 and TRBJ2-7; 9 nucleotides agree with TRBD1. This CDR3 is built from 14 residues. Germline values: CDR1 MNHEY, CDR2 SMNVEV (reference sequence). V was pared by 8 bases and J by 6 bases, with 11 bases of the junction left unmatched.

This chain connects TRBV6-5 to TRBJ2-7; no clear D. Germline V gene sequence: CDR1 MNHEY, CDR2 SVGAGI. CDR3 length: 14 residues. V lost 0 bases and J lost 5, with 11 bases in between. This chain's CDR3 is CASSYSLPGDEQYF. In DNA form, the CDR3 reads TGTGCCAGCAGTTACTCCCTGCCAGGTGACGAGCAGTACTTC.

The chain links TRBV29-1 to TRBJ2-2; no definite D call. This CDR3 comprises 14 residues. CDR1 is SQVTM and CDR2 is ANQGSEA in the germline V gene. V was pared by 3 bases and J by 0 bases, with 8 bases between. The CDR3 is CSVEWPPNTGELFF. CDR3 nucleotides: TGCAGCGTTGAGTGGCCCCCGAACACCGGGGAGCTGTTTTTT.

The V gene is TRBV11-3, the J gene TRBJ2-1; 16 bases map to TRBD2. From germline, CDR1 is SGHNT and CDR2 YENEEA. V trimming: 5 bases; J trimming: 9 bases; junction bases outside the gene matches: 10. This CDR3 region has 17 residues. The CDR3 DNA reads as TGTGCCAGCAGCCCTGGGACTAGCGGGGGGGCTGATGGTGAGCAGTTCTTC. Translation: CASSPGTSGGADGEQFF.

The CDR3 protein is CASSLYFPVGELFF. For the CDR3, the DNA is TGTGCCAGCAGTTTATATTTCCCGGTCGGGGAGCTGTTTTTT. The chain joins TRBV27 to TRBJ2-2; no definite D call. V gave up 1 base and J gave up 7 bases, with 10 bases separating them. The CDR3 is 14 amino acids. Germline V lookup: CDR1 MNHEY, CDR2 SMNVEV (reference sequence).

J is TRBJ2-1 and V is TRBV2; 11 nucleotides agree with TRBD2. J gave up 5 bases and V 6 bases, and 0 bases lay outside the gene matches. This CDR3 contains 13 residues. CDR1 SNHLY and CDR2 FYNNEI come from the germline V gene. DNA for the CDR3: TGTGCCAGCAGACTAGCGGGAGACAATGAGCAGTTCTTC. This gives the protein CASRLAGDNEQFF.

Written as DNA, the CDR3 is TGCGCCAGCAGCCAAGATCTTATGCGGGAGGGCGAAGATGAGCAGTTCTTC. It codes for CASSQDLMREGEDEQFF. The chain joins TRBV4-3 to TRBJ2-1; 9 bases fit TRBD2. The CDR3 contains 17 residues. CDR1 and CDR2 (germline): LGHNA, YSLEER. Trimming at V came to 0 bases and at J to 8 bases, leaving 11 bases not matched to a gene.

Of note for this clone: Other nucleotide sequences from this sample produce the same CDR3. J is TRBJ2-7 and V is TRBV5-4, with D possibly TRBD2 on 5 matching bases. The V and J ends lost 0 bases and 1 base respectively, with 5 bases between them. Per germline, CDR1 SGHNT and CDR2 YYREEE (reference sequence). This CDR3 spans 13 amino acids. Here the CDR3 reads CASSLAGSYEQYF. For the CDR3, the DNA is TGTGCCAGCAGCTTGGCGGGATCCTACGAGCAGTACTTC.

With regard to this clone: Other DNA sequences in this sample translate to the same CDR3. The chain uses TRBV28 and TRBJ2-7; D is unclear. The CDR3 is 13 amino acids. Germline CDR1 is MDHEN and CDR2 is SYDVKM. Trimming shortened V by 2 bases and J by 1 base, and 6 bases separated the two germline ends. The CDR3 protein is CASSLGVSYEQYF. The CDR3 bases are TGTGCCAGCAGTTTAGGGGTATCCTACGAGCAGTACTTC. Using reference TRBV28 and TRBJ2-7 for the parts outside the CDR3, the full variable domain is DVKVTQSSRYLVKRTGEKVFLECVQDMDHENMFWYRQDPGLGLRLIYFSYDVKMKEKGDIPEGYSVSREKKERFSLILESASTNQTSMYLCASSLGVSYEQYFGPGTRLTVT.

The gene calls are TRBV4-3 and TRBJ1-2; no definite D call. The CDR3 is 16 amino acids. Germline values: CDR1 LGHNA, CDR2 YSLEER. Trimming took off 3 bases at V and 2 bases at J, with 16 bases between the two ends. The CDR3 nucleotides read TGCGCCAGCAGCCACGATCTTGAGGGCGTGAACTATGGCTACACCTTC. Its translation is CASSHDLEGVNYGYTF.

The V gene is TRBV9, the J gene TRBJ2-7; D gene unclear. This CDR3 has 14 residues. The germline V gene has CDR1 SGDLS and CDR2 YYNGEE. Trimming left V 4 bases short and J 5 bases short, with 16 bases between. The DNA of the CDR3 is TGTGCCAGCAGCCCTTCTGGGCGTCCGGACGAGCAGTACTTC. It codes for CASSPSGRPDEQYF.

A word on this clone: The same CDR3 also results from other DNA sequences found in this sample. The rearrangement joins TRBV6-6 to TRBJ2-6; no firm D call. The CDR3 contains 12 residues. Germline CDR1 is MNHNY and CDR2 is SVGAGI (reference sequence). V lost 4 bases to trimming and J lost 2 bases, with 0 bases between them. CDR3 bases: TGTGCCAGCAGTTCTGGGGCCAACGTCCTGACTTTC. It specifies CASSSGANVLTF.

The rearrangement uses TRBV7-9 and TRBJ2-1; 8 bases align to TRBD2. In germline, CDR1 is SEHNR, CDR2 FQNEAQ (reference sequence). Trimming cost V 5 bases and J 6 bases; bases outside gene matches: 9. The CDR3 length is 15 residues. The CDR3 here is CASSPNGLAVNEQFF. CDR3 nucleotides: TGTGCCAGCAGCCCTAACGGACTAGCCGTCAATGAGCAGTTCTTC.

The V and J genes are TRBV6-5 and TRBJ1-2; no definite D call. The CDR3 loop spans 14 amino acids. In germline, CDR1 is MNHEY, CDR2 SVGAGI. V dropped 0 bases and J dropped 4 bases, with 9 bases sitting between them. The CDR3 DNA sequence: TGTGCCAGCAGTTACTCAGAGGTTGGCTATGGCTACACCTTC. Encoded protein: CASSYSEVGYGYTF.

CDR3 amino acids: CAWSVLGPSSGNTIYF. The CDR3 region has the DNA TGTGCCTGGAGTGTACTGGGCCCAAGCTCTGGAAACACCATATATTTT. The chain couples TRBV30 to TRBJ1-3; D is ambiguous. The CDR3 consists of 16 residues. The germline V and J ends were trimmed by 0 bases and 0 bases, with 12 bases remaining between them. CDR1 and CDR2 (germline): GTSNPN, SVGIG (reference sequence).

Of note for this clone: The same CDR3 arises from other DNA sequences in this sample as well. The chain has TRBV9 and TRBJ2-7; 8 bases line up with TRBD1. The CDR3 sequence is 16 residues long. CDR1 and CDR2 (germline): SGDLS, YYNGEE. Trimming cost V 0 bases and J 1 base; bases outside gene matches: 6. CDR3 region: CASSVEGTGSSYEQYF. Here the CDR3 DNA reads TGTGCCAGCAGCGTAGAAGGGACAGGATCATCCTACGAGCAGTACTTC.

The chain links TRBV4-1 to TRBJ1-3; D ambiguous. CDR1 and CDR2 from the germline V gene are MGHRA and YSYEKL. V shed 1 base and J shed 8 bases, with 15 bases lying between them. The CDR3 length is 15 residues. CDR3 sequence (DNA): TGCGCCAGCAGCCAAGTTGTCGGGAATTTGTACACCATATATTTT. As protein: CASSQVVGNLYTIYF.